This TCR beta chain appears in the sequencing data of a study of breast tumors, draining lymph nodes, adjacent tissues. This CDR3 comprises 13 residues. V was cut by 3 bases and J by 5 bases, with 10 bases left in between. Germline V gene lookup returns CDR1 SGHVS and CDR2 FQNEAQ. Axillary draining lymph nodes of breast cancer patients supplied the node samples. This clonotype was seen ten or more times. TCRdb re-called the multiplex PCR reads through MiXCR, storing one row per CDR3 protein. This sample carries approximately 130,000 distinct CDR3 sequences, over 20% of them seen once, and the ten largest clones take 2% to 2.5%.

The sequence was obtained from a female donor with breast cancer. Some clones in this sample may be carry-over from other donors' samples. This chain connects TRBV7-8 to TRBJ1-2; tentatively, D is TRBD1 (5 bases). The sample comprised axillary lymph node tissue. The CDR3 loop is CASSLGTQYGYTF. The CDR3 coding sequence is TGTGCCAGCAGCTTGGGGACGCAGTATGGCTACACCTTC.